What follows are 25 T cell receptor beta chains derived from one specimen sequenced in a study of circulating CD8 cells and anti-PD-1 response in melanoma. Using about 15 ng of total RNA, TCR libraries were made with the QIAseq Immune Repertoire TCR panel. TCRdb ran MiXCR on the reads and lists one entry per CDR3 protein. The data show 2,300 or so distinct CDR3 sequences, with around 6.5% seen just once and 2.9% held by the top ten. Four subsets defined by PD-1 and/or TIGIT were sorted from live CD3+CD8+TCRalphabeta+ cells. Sequenced here: CD8+ T cells from PBMCs, sampled at baseline or after one month of anti-PD-1 therapy (not recorded which). Receptors originate from a human donor with melanoma.

This clonotype was counted between two and nine times. A much larger clone lies one base from this, so it may be a read error. CDR3 nucleotides: TGTGCCAGCAGTACCGGGACAGTACGGGGTGAGCAGTTCTTC. Translation: CASSTGTVRGEQFF. The gene calls are TRBV27 and TRBJ2-1; 7 bases align to TRBD1. The CDR3 sequence is 14 residues long. Per germline, CDR1 MNHEY and CDR2 SMNVEV (reference sequence). After removal of 5 bases from V and 9 bases from J, the junction contained 10 bases not matched to a gene.

This clonotype is categorized as large. The CDR3, as DNA: TGTGCCAGCAGCTTAACGTTGGGGGGAATTTACAATGAGCAGTTCTTC. Protein: CASSLTLGGIYNEQFF. This sequence joins TRBV7-3 and TRBJ2-1, with D possibly matching TRBD2 (6 bases). The CDR3 covers 16 residues. Germline V gene data show CDR1 as SGHTA and CDR2 as FQGTGA. V was clipped by 0 bases and J by 4 bases, with 13 bases between them.

This clonotype is deemed medium-sized. The chain is built from TRBV28 and TRBJ2-5, with D hard to call. This CDR3 is built from 13 residues. The V and J ends lost 2 bases and 2 bases respectively, with 6 bases between them. Germline values: CDR1 MDHEN, CDR2 SYDVKM. The CDR3 region has the DNA TGTGCCAGCAGTTTAATTCTACAAGAGACCCAGTACTTC. Translating it yields CASSLILQETQYF.

This clonotype is large by share. The chain carries TRBV2 and TRBJ2-5; D call uncertain. Trimming removed 0 bases from V and 5 bases from J, with 10 bases in between. CDR1 and CDR2 (germline): SNHLY, FYNNEI. This CDR3 spans 14 amino acids. The CDR3 DNA sequence: TGTGCCAGCAGTGAAGCGGGCCCCCAGGAGACCCAGTACTTC. Its translation is CASSEAGPQETQYF.

This clonotype is classed as medium-sized (0.01 to 0.1%). The chain has TRBV9 and TRBJ1-6, with 8 nucleotides matching TRBD1. From germline, CDR1 is SGDLS and CDR2 YYNGEE. The CDR3 covers 15 residues. The ends lost 3 bases at V and 7 bases at J; junction bases unmatched: 6. For the CDR3, the DNA is TGTGCCAGCAGCGCTACCGGGACAGGAAATTCACCCCTCCACTTT. As protein: CASSATGTGNSPLHF.

This chain links TRBV28 with TRBJ2-2; 9 bases match TRBD1. Germline V CDR1 and CDR2: MDHEN, SYDVKM. This CDR3 has 17 residues. The V segment lost 6 bases and the J segment 2 bases; nucleotides outside the gene matches: 10. This chain's CDR3 is CASRTTGTGKNTGELFF. DNA for the CDR3: TGTGCCAGCAGAACGACAGGGACAGGGAAAAACACCGGGGAGCTGTTTTTT.

The gene calls are TRBV4-1 and TRBJ2-1, with TRBD1 as a possible D gene (6 bases). CDR3 length: 15 amino acids. Germline V lookup: CDR1 MGHRA, CDR2 YSYEKL. Trimming took off 2 bases at V and 2 bases at J, with 10 bases between the two ends. CDR3 in DNA: TGCGCCAGCAGCCAATCGGACAGACCCTACAATGAGCAGTTCTTC. Residues: CASSQSDRPYNEQFF.

This clonotype rates as medium-sized. J is TRBJ2-1 and V is TRBV11-2, with 8 positions matching TRBD2. Trimming took 2 bases from V and 8 from J; bases not matched to a gene: 8. This CDR3 has 15 amino acids. Germline values: CDR1 SGHAT, CDR2 FQNNGV. CDR3 protein: CASSLSRGGPYEQFF. CDR3 coding DNA: TGTGCCAGCAGCTTATCGCGCGGGGGGCCGTATGAGCAGTTCTTC.

This clonotype is categorized as large. The junction shows a germline mismatch at one end, possibly a read error. The chain carries TRBV19 and TRBJ2-2; D unclear. CDR1 and CDR2 from the germline V gene are LNHDA and SQIVND (reference sequence). This CDR3 is 11 amino acids long. The CDR3 DNA sequence: TGTGCCAGTAGTCGCACCGAGGAGCTGTTTTTT. Translating it yields CASSRTEELFF.

This clonotype is deemed medium-sized. The chain recombines TRBV5-4 with TRBJ2-3, with a weak D call TRBD2 (5 bases). The CDR3 is made up of 14 amino acids. Trimming removed 1 base at V and 4 bases at J, with 10 bases between. CDR1 is SGHNT and CDR2 is YYREEE in the germline V gene (reference sequence). The CDR3 loop is CASSLSARADTQYF. CDR3 DNA: TGTGCCAGCAGCTTGTCCGCGAGGGCAGATACGCAGTATTTT.

This clonotype is termed medium-sized. V is TRBV28 and J is TRBJ2-7, with D maybe TRBD1 (5 bases). The germline V and J ends were trimmed by 2 bases and 1 base, with 12 bases remaining between them. The germline gives CDR1 MDHEN, CDR2 SYDVKM. This CDR3 contains 15 residues. CDR3 sequence: CASSLNIDSSYEQYF. The CDR3 coding sequence is TGTGCCAGCAGTTTAAACATCGACAGTTCCTACGAGCAGTACTTC. Full variable domain (remainder filled in from reference TRBV28 and TRBJ2-7): DVKVTQSSRYLVKRTGEKVFLECVQDMDHENMFWYRQDPGLGLRLIYFSYDVKMKEKGDIPEGYSVSREKKERFSLILESASTNQTSMYLCASSLNIDSSYEQYFGPGTRLTVT.

This clonotype was counted a few times. The J gene is TRBJ2-7, the V gene TRBV5-4; TRBD1 matches at 8 bases. Germline V gene sequence: CDR1 SGHNT, CDR2 YYREEE (reference sequence). CDR3 size: 14 residues. V shed 4 bases, J shed 2 bases, and the junction held 5 bases outside the gene matches. The DNA of the CDR3 is TGTGCCAGCAGCACCGGGACAGGAGCCTACGAGCAGTACTTC. Encoded protein: CASSTGTGAYEQYF.

This clonotype has a handful of counts. A much larger clone lies a single base off, so this may be a read error. The chain links TRBV28 to TRBJ2-7; the match to TRBD1 covers 7 bases. The CDR3 totals 15 residues. Germline loops: CDR1 MDHEN, CDR2 SYDVKM. The CDR3 DNA reads TGTGCCAGCAGTGCCACCGGGACAGATGTCTACGAGCGGTACTTC. Its protein is CASSATGTDVYERYF.

This clonotype ranks as medium-sized (0.01 to 0.1%). The genes are TRBV15 and TRBJ2-5; D is undetermined. Trimming pared 0 bases from V and 5 bases from J, leaving 10 bases between. The CDR3 is 14 amino acids. Germline V gives CDR1 LNHNV, CDR2 YYDKDF (reference sequence). The CDR3 is CATSREGILETQYF. CDR3 coding DNA: TGTGCCACCAGCAGAGAGGGTATTCTGGAGACCCAGTACTTC. The variable domain in full, with the rest retrieved from reference TRBV15 and TRBJ2-5, is DAMVIQNPRYQVTQFGKPVTLSCSQTLNHNVMYWYQQKSSQAPKLLFHYYDKDFNNEADTPDNFQSRRPNTSFCFLDIRSPGLGDTAMYLCATSREGILETQYFGPGTRLLVL.

The sample holds a few counts of this clonotype. This rearrangement joins TRBV9 to TRBJ1-1; D unresolved. Trimming removed 0 bases at V and 2 bases at J, with 11 bases between. CDR1 and CDR2 (germline): SGDLS, YYNGEE. CDR3 size: 15 residues. DNA for the CDR3: TGTGCCAGCAGCGTAGGAGGGCAGCGAAACACTGAAGCTTTCTTT. Translated: CASSVGGQRNTEAFF.

This clonotype is medium-sized in the sample. The chain couples TRBV19 to TRBJ2-2; 10 bases fit TRBD1. The CDR3 sequence is 14 residues long. CDR1 LNHDA and CDR2 SQIVND come from the germline V gene (reference sequence). V lost 6 bases to trimming and J lost 6 bases; unmatched junction nucleotides: 4. The CDR3 nucleotides are TGTGCCAGTAGCTGGACAGGGGGGTCCGGGGAGCTGTTTTTT. Translated: CASSWTGGSGELFF. Looking up the rest from reference TRBV19 and TRBJ2-2 gives the full variable domain: DGGITQSPKYLFRKEGQNVTLSCEQNLNHDAMYWYRQDPGQGLRLIYYSQIVNDFQKGDIAEGYSVSREKKESFPLTVTSAQKNPTAFYLCASSWTGGSGELFFGEGSRLTVL.

This clonotype is medium-sized (0.01 to 0.1%). The chain has TRBV19 and TRBJ1-1; possible D gene TRBD1, 6 bases. The CDR3 covers 12 residues. CDR1 LNHDA and CDR2 SQIVND come from the germline V gene (reference sequence). With 8 bases removed from V and 1 base from J, the gap between germline ends came to 8 bases. CDR3 nucleotide sequence: TGTGCCAGTGAGACAGGGAACACTGAAGCTTTCTTT. Amino acids: CASETGNTEAFF.

This clonotype rates as medium-sized. The V call is TRBV6-9, the J call TRBJ1-2; D call uncertain. The CDR3 runs 10 residues. V was shortened by 7 bases and J by 7 bases, with 7 bases between the two germline ends. The germline V gene encodes CDR1 MNHGY and CDR2 SVAAGI. The CDR3 DNA sequence: TGTGCCAGCAATAAACCTGGCTACACCTTC. Its translation: CASNKPGYTF.

This clonotype ranks as medium-sized. This chain links TRBV27 with TRBJ1-2, with 10 bases aligning to TRBD1. Germline V gene lookup returns CDR1 MNHEY and CDR2 SMNVEV (reference sequence). After removal of 2 bases from V and 8 bases from J, the junction contained 2 bases not matched to a gene. The CDR3 spans 13 residues. This CDR3 is CASSLGTGDGYTF. In DNA, the CDR3 is TGTGCCAGCAGTTTAGGGACAGGGGACGGCTACACCTTC.

Comments on this clonotype: Just one base apart from a much larger clone, this may be a read error. A read error is likely, as this CDR3 ends without the conserved phenylalanine or tryptophan. The rearrangement links TRBV2 to TRBJ2-7; TRBD2 might be the D (6 bases). The CDR3 has 13 residues. The ends were cut back, 0 bases at V and 4 bases at J, with 7 bases in the middle. CDR1 is SNHLY and CDR2 is FYNNEI in the germline V gene. This CDR3 is CASSEASGYEQYL. DNA for the CDR3: TGTGCCAGCAGTGAAGCTAGCGGATACGAGCAGTACCTC.

The chain is built from TRBV6-2 or TRBV6-3 and TRBJ2-7, with D uncertain. With 6 bases removed from V and 0 bases from J, the gap between germline ends came to 15 bases. The CDR3 loop spans 15 amino acids. Germline CDR1 is MNHEY and CDR2 is SVGEGT. In nucleotides, the CDR3 is TGTGCCAGCAGCACCTACAGCCTCTACTCCTACGAGCAGTACTTC. This gives the protein CASSTYSLYSYEQYF.

By its share, this clonotype is medium-sized (0.01 to 0.1%). This chain uses TRBV2 with TRBJ2-7; D not certain. CDR1 and CDR2 (germline): SNHLY, FYNNEI. The CDR3 totals 11 residues. Trimming removed 6 bases from V and 7 bases from J, with 10 bases in between. CDR3 sequence (DNA): TGTGCCAGCAGAGACACCCTGGAGCAGTACTTC. It encodes CASRDTLEQYF. The full variable domain, rest sourced from reference TRBV2 and TRBJ2-7, is EPEVTQTPSHQVTQMGQEVILRCVPISNHLYFYWYRQILGQKVEFLVSFYNNEISEKSEIFDDQFSVERPDGSNFTLKIRSTKLEDSAMYFCASRDTLEQYFGPGTRLTVT.

Sample share makes this clonotype medium-sized. The chain joins TRBV24-1 to TRBJ2-1; D remains ambiguous. Per the germline V gene, CDR1 is KGHDR and CDR2 is SFDVKD. V lost 2 bases and J lost 7, with 2 bases in between. There are 11 residues in the CDR3. CDR3 residues: CATSDYNEQFF. The CDR3 bases are TGTGCCACCAGTGATTATAATGAGCAGTTCTTC.

In regard to this clonotype: Possible read error: a much larger clone is one base away. CDR3 protein: CGAAQGQGDYEQYF. In nucleotides, the CDR3 is TGCGGTGCGGCTCAGGGACAGGGGGACTACGAGCAGTACTTC. The V gene is TRBV20-1, the J gene TRBJ2-7; 11 bases map to TRBD1. Germline V CDR1 and CDR2: DFQATT, SNEGSKA (reference sequence). The CDR3 covers 14 residues.

This clonotype is termed medium-sized. The genes are TRBV5-6 and TRBJ1-5, with D perhaps TRBD1 (5 bases). The V and J ends lost 4 bases and 4 bases respectively, with 12 bases between them. CDR3 length equals 14 residues. In germline, CDR1 is SGHDT, CDR2 YYEEEE. CDR3 loop: CASSRGFGNQPQHF. The CDR3 DNA follows: TGTGCCAGCAGCAGGGGTTTTGGGAATCAGCCCCAGCATTTT.